This TCR beta chain appears in the sequencing data of a study of T-cell reconstitution after alpha-beta-depleted transplantation in children. During its preparation, the TCRbeta library received unique molecular identifiers. TCRdb recomputed calls from the PCR reads with MiXCR, one row per CDR3 protein. The table shows around 670,000 distinct CDR3 sequences, with around 13% occurring only once. The CDR3 loop spans 13 amino acids. Trimming left V 8 bases short and J 5 bases short, with 13 bases between. From germline, CDR1 is MNHNS and CDR2 SASEGT. This clonotype was recorded many times. Antigen: not known. Regarding the study as a whole: Several hundred expanded graft clones reportedly gave rise to the alpha-beta T cells present about two months after transplant.

The material was PBMCs, obtained before TCRalphabeta/CD19-depleted stem cell transplant. This TCR derives from a girl aged 2 to 9 with congenital amegakaryocytic thrombocytopenia, due to receive a stem cell transplant. V gene TRBV6-1 combines with J gene TRBJ2-1; a possible D gene is TRBD2 (7 bases). The CDR3 nucleotides read TGTGCCAGCGGGAGGGGGACGAACAATGAGCAGTTCTTC. The encoded protein is CASGRGTNNEQFF.